The 25 T cell receptor beta chains presented below share a single source sample, sequenced in a study of T cells after yellow fever vaccination. Each CDR3 protein gets one entry after TCRdb re-called the 5' RACE reads with MiXCR. The sample carries 300,000 or so distinct CDR3 sequences, around 8.6% recorded once. The sample in question was CD4+ T cells sorted from PBMCs, obtained 5 days after the yellow fever booster vaccination. The source is a man between 18 and 35 years old who received the YFV17D yellow fever vaccine.

The chain recombines TRBV5-1 with TRBJ2-6; D gene ambiguous. Germline V gene sequence: CDR1 SGHRS, CDR2 YFSETQ. V was trimmed by 1 base and J by 0 bases, leaving 11 bases between them. The CDR3 is 17 amino acids. CDR3 sequence (DNA): TGCGCCAGCAGCTTGTTGTCTATTAGCTCTGGGGCCAACGTCCTGACTTTC. Translating it yields CASSLLSISSGANVLTF. Complete variable domain (other parts from reference TRBV5-1 and TRBJ2-6): KAGVTQTPRYLIKTRGQQVTLSCSPISGHRSVSWYQQTPGQGLQFLFEYFSETQRNKGNFPGRFSGRQFSNSRSEMNVSTLELGDSALYLCASSLLSISSGANVLTFGAGSRLTVL.

DNA of the CDR3: TGCAGCGTTGCAGGGGGTGTTACTGAAGCTTTCTTT. It is translated as CSVAGGVTEAFF. The chain carries TRBV29-1 and TRBJ1-1, with 7 bases that match TRBD1. The length of the CDR3 is 12 residues. The germline gives CDR1 SQVTM, CDR2 ANQGSEA. V shed 4 bases and J 5 bases; nucleotides not matched to a gene: 4.

The chain combines TRBV29-1 with TRBJ2-7; 8 bases match TRBD1. With 8 bases clipped from V and 3 bases from J, the junction kept 6 bases outside the gene matches. The CDR3 loop spans 12 amino acids. Germline V CDR1 and CDR2: SQVTM, ANQGSEA. This CDR3 reads CSIGQGGYEQYF. Here the CDR3 DNA reads TGCAGCATCGGACAGGGTGGCTACGAGCAGTACTTC.

This chain connects TRBV6-1 to TRBJ2-7, with D tentatively TRBD1 (5 bases). This CDR3 has 15 residues. In germline, CDR1 is MNHNS, CDR2 SASEGT. Trimming removed 1 base from V and 0 bases from J, with 10 bases in between. CDR3 region: CASSEGWGSSYEQYF. As DNA, the CDR3 is TGTGCCAGCAGTGAAGGGTGGGGCAGCTCCTACGAGCAGTACTTC.

There are a few counts of this clonotype. CDR3 DNA: TGCGCCAGCAGCCAAGATACGGAGAGAGAAGCTTTCTTT. Translated, it gives CASSQDTEREAFF. The genes are TRBV4-3 and TRBJ1-1; no clear D. This CDR3 comprises 13 residues. V lost 0 bases and J lost 8, with 10 bases in between. Germline-derived CDR1 and CDR2 are LGHNA and YSLEER.

The CDR3 loop is CASSSGDPNTEAFF. CDR3 sequence (DNA): TGCGCCAGCAGCTCGGGAGATCCGAACACTGAAGCTTTCTTT. The V call is TRBV5-1, the J call TRBJ1-1; D is unclear. V lost 3 bases, J lost 1 base, and 10 bases lay in between. This CDR3 has 14 amino acids. From germline, CDR1 is SGHRS and CDR2 YFSETQ. Together with reference TRBV5-1 and TRBJ1-1, the CDR3 gives the full variable domain: KAGVTQTPRYLIKTRGQQVTLSCSPISGHRSVSWYQQTPGQGLQFLFEYFSETQRNKGNFPGRFSGRQFSNSRSEMNVSTLELGDSALYLCASSSGDPNTEAFFGQGTRLTVV.

This clonotype was observed many times. The genes are TRBV15 and TRBJ2-4, with 7 bases aligning to TRBD2. J lost 5 bases, V lost 5 bases, and 6 bases had no gene match. Germline CDR1 LNHNV, CDR2 YYDKDF (reference sequence). The CDR3 loop spans 14 amino acids. The CDR3 DNA is TGTGCCACCAGCGTGCGGCTAGCGGAAAACATTCAGTACTTC. It translates to CATSVRLAENIQYF.

This chain links TRBV29-1 with TRBJ2-4, with D unclear. CDR1 and CDR2 from the germline V gene are SQVTM and ANQGSEA. Trimming shortened V by 3 bases and J by 0 bases, and 3 bases separated the two germline ends. The CDR3 covers 12 residues. In DNA form, the CDR3 reads TGCAGCGTTGACATAGCCAAAAACATTCAGTACTTC. Translating gives CSVDIAKNIQYF.

V gene TRBV3-1 combines with J gene TRBJ2-3, with 9 bases that match TRBD2. Trimming cost V 4 bases and J 13 bases; bases outside gene matches: 9. This CDR3 region has 13 residues. CDR1 is LGHDT, CDR2 YNNKEL, per germline (reference sequence). CDR3 DNA sequence: TGTGCCAGCAGCCCGTTGGAGGCGGGGGGGAAGTATTTT. This gives the protein CASSPLEAGGKYF.

Notes on this clonotype: Since no conserved phenylalanine or tryptophan closes the CDR3, a read error is the likely cause. The V and J genes are TRBV12-3 or TRBV12-4 and TRBJ1-5; D uncertain. The CDR3 has 13 residues. With 3 bases removed from V and 4 bases from J, the gap between germline ends came to 7 bases. The CDR3 loop reads CASSLMGNQPQHI. The CDR3 nucleotides are TGTGCCAGCAGTTTGATGGGGAATCAGCCCCAGCATATT.

This clonotype was detected a few times. The chain joins TRBV5-1 to TRBJ2-3; D ambiguous. Per the germline V gene, CDR1 is SGHRS and CDR2 is YFSETQ. This CDR3 has 13 amino acids. With 4 bases removed from V and 4 bases from J, the gap between germline ends came to 10 bases. The CDR3 nucleotides read TGCGCCAGCAGCCGAGAAGGATCAGATACGCAGTATTTT. Translated, it gives CASSREGSDTQYF.

This clonotype was counted many times. The chain links TRBV10-1 to TRBJ1-1, with D possibly matching TRBD1 (5 bases). Germline lookup yields CDR1 WNHNN and CDR2 SYGVQD (reference sequence). The CDR3 totals 14 residues. V gave up 5 bases and J gave up 7 bases, with 17 bases separating them. The CDR3 protein is CASSSGASRNEAFF. The CDR3 region has the DNA TGCGCCAGCAGTTCTGGGGCTTCAAGGAATGAAGCTTTCTTT.

This clonotype was detected a few times. The chain recombines TRBV7-3 with TRBJ2-4; TRBD2 might be the D (6 bases). The CDR3 contains 14 residues. V was cut by 2 bases and J by 7 bases, with 12 bases left in between. Germline V gives CDR1 SGHTA, CDR2 FQGTGA. CDR3 in DNA: TGTGCCAGCAGCTTAGGCGGGACGACGAACATTCAGTACTTC. It translates to CASSLGGTTNIQYF.

Only a few counts were recorded for this clonotype. The rearrangement joins TRBV12-3 or TRBV12-4 to TRBJ1-1; D not resolved. The V gene lost 4 bases and the J gene lost 7 bases, with 13 bases spanning the gap. The CDR3 covers 13 residues. The CDR3 DNA reads as TGTGCCAGCAGTTCGTTACAGACGAATGAAGCTTTCTTT. Residues: CASSSLQTNEAFF.

This sequence joins TRBV4-1 and TRBJ1-2, with D hard to call. The CDR3 runs 13 residues. The V and J ends lost 0 bases and 2 bases respectively, with 4 bases between them. Germline loops: CDR1 MGHRA, CDR2 YSYEKL. The CDR3 DNA reads as TGCGCCAGCAGCCAAGATAAGAACTATGGCTACACCTTC. It encodes CASSQDKNYGYTF.

Regarding this clonotype: Its ends do not fully match the called genes, so a read error is possible. The chain carries TRBV30 and TRBJ2-7; 11 bases agree with TRBD2. The germline V gene encodes CDR1 GTSNPN and CDR2 SVGIG (reference sequence). The CDR3 loop spans 13 amino acids. The chain's CDR3 is CAWSEEVAGGQHF. In DNA form, the CDR3 reads TGTGCCTGGAGTGAGGAGGTAGCGGGAGGGCAGCACTTC.

This clonotype turned up a few times. The J gene is TRBJ1-4, the V gene TRBV18, with D possibly being TRBD1 (5 bases). CDR1 is KGHSH, CDR2 LQKENI, per germline. Trimming cost V 0 bases and J 6 bases, with 5 bases left between them. This CDR3 region has 13 residues. The CDR3 sequence: CASSPPTDEKLFF. The CDR3 region has the DNA TGTGCCAGCTCACCACCGACAGATGAAAAACTGTTTTTT.

The chain links TRBV7-2 to TRBJ2-2; 11 nucleotides align to TRBD1. Germline trimming cut 6 bases from V and 3 bases from J; bases unmatched to any gene: 12. The germline V gene has CDR1 SGHTA and CDR2 FQGNSA. This CDR3 has 18 residues. CDR3 region: CASSWSRPGQGDTGELFF. The CDR3 DNA is TGTGCCAGCAGTTGGTCCCGCCCGGGACAGGGGGACACCGGGGAGCTGTTTTTT.

This clonotype was counted only a few times. The CDR3 sequence is CASSLAPGPGAYGYTF. CDR3 DNA sequence: TGTGCCAGCAGCTTAGCGCCTGGGCCAGGGGCCTATGGCTACACCTTC. V usage is TRBV7-2 and J usage is TRBJ1-2, with D possibly being TRBD1 (6 bases). There are 16 residues in the CDR3. Trimming stripped 0 bases from V and 4 bases from J, with 15 bases between. Germline V gives CDR1 SGHTA, CDR2 FQGNSA.

In this sample, this clonotype turned up many times. This rearrangement joins TRBV7-2 to TRBJ2-5; possibly TRBD1 or TRBD2 for D (6 bases each). Germline V gene lookup returns CDR1 SGHTA and CDR2 FQGNSA. The CDR3 is 15 residues long. V lost 0 bases to trimming and J lost 5 bases, with 13 bases between them. CDR3 coding DNA: TGTGCCAGCAGCTTAGCGCTGGGGGGCGCGGAGACCCAGTACTTC. Protein product: CASSLALGGAETQYF. The complete variable domain, with remaining parts taken from reference TRBV7-2 and TRBJ2-5, reads GAGVSQSPSNKVTEKGKDVELRCDPISGHTALYWYRQSLGQGLEFLIYFQGNSAPDKSGLPSDRFSAERTGGSVSTLTIQRTQQEDSAVYLCASSLALGGAETQYFGPGTRLLVL.

This clonotype was observed a handful of times. The V and J genes are TRBV20-1 and TRBJ2-5, with TRBD2 matching over 9 bases. The J segment lost 3 bases and the V segment lost 6 bases, leaving 11 bases of the junction unmatched. This CDR3 comprises 15 residues. Germline-derived CDR1 and CDR2 are DFQATT and SNEGSKA (reference sequence). CDR3 protein: CSAAGLAGWEETQYF. The CDR3 DNA reads TGCAGTGCCGCGGGGCTAGCGGGGTGGGAAGAGACCCAGTACTTC.

The chain combines TRBV4-3 with TRBJ1-5; no reliable D call. The CDR3 length is 14 residues. Trimming left V 1 base short and J 1 base short, with 5 bases between. Germline V gives CDR1 LGHNA, CDR2 YSLEER. CDR3 coding DNA: TGCGCCAGCAGCCAAGCATGGAGCAATCAGCCCCAGCATTTT. It codes for CASSQAWSNQPQHF.

This clonotype has ten or more counts. The rearrangement joins TRBV5-5 to TRBJ2-7; D is possibly TRBD1 or TRBD2 (5 bases each). Trimming took off 0 bases at V and 4 bases at J, with 14 bases between the two ends. Germline V gene lookup returns CDR1 SGHKS and CDR2 YYEKEE (reference sequence). The CDR3 runs 15 residues. The CDR3 region has the DNA TGTGCCAGCAGCTTGGGTCGGGGACGGACATACGAGCAGTACGTC. This translates into CASSLGRGRTYEQYV.

The chain recombines TRBV12-3 or TRBV12-4 with TRBJ1-3; 7 nucleotides agree with TRBD1. V lost 6 bases to trimming and J lost 4 bases; unmatched junction nucleotides: 3. CDR3 length equals 13 residues. The CDR3 DNA follows: TGTGCCAGCAGGGCGACAGGGGGAAACACCATATATTTT. It is translated as CASRATGGNTIYF.

The sample holds a few counts of this clonotype. The chain has TRBV20-1 and TRBJ2-1; the match to TRBD2 covers 9 bases. Losses at the gene ends were 2 bases for V and 6 bases for J; bases not matched to a gene: 5. Per the germline V gene, CDR1 is DFQATT and CDR2 is SNEGSKA (reference sequence). The CDR3 is 14 residues long. CDR3 nucleotides: TGCAGTGCTAGAATGACTAGCGGATCCAATGAGCAGTTCTTC. This gives the protein CSARMTSGSNEQFF.